This T cell receptor beta chain was obtained from a study of CD8 T cells in ankylosing spondylitis. Whole-study findings and limits: Certain motif variants had earlier appeared in reactive arthritis synovial fluid and blood. A TCR beta motif made of several highly homologous variants seemed typical of ankylosing spondylitis blood.

Germline CDR1 is SGHRS and CDR2 is YFSETQ. The CDR3 is 18 amino acids. J was trimmed by 1 base and V by 5 bases; bases with no gene match: 16. Notes on this clonotype: The antigen is not known.

Quantitative barcoded 5'-RACE was used to prepare TCR beta libraries. TCRdb re-called the 5' RACE reads through MiXCR, storing one row per CDR3 protein. The sample records approximately 150,000 distinct CDR3 sequences, approximately 44% being singletons. This receptor was obtained from a male donor with ankylosing spondylitis. The chain has TRBV5-1 and TRBJ1-1; 8 bases map to TRBD1. The sample consisted of synovial fluid, either unsorted or a sorted T cell fraction (not recorded which). The CDR3 reads CASSREALRTGPNTEAFF. The CDR3 nucleotides are TGCGCCAGCAGTCGAGAGGCTCTGAGGACAGGGCCGAACACTGAAGCTTTCTTT.